Included here is one TCR beta chain sequence, with context. The CDR3 length is 14 residues. Trimming took 6 bases from V and 3 from J; bases not matched to a gene: 2. The germline CDR1 and CDR2 sequences are LGHDT and YNNKEL (reference sequence). In the study's own analysis: Estimation of nucleated cell counts relied on the amplification of reference gene primers. The data were produced by immunoSEQ multiplex PCR, yet TCRdb's version contains in-frame clones alone and is incomplete. V and J calls and clone size are as listed in that table; D and trimming were resolved from the DNA. This table holds roughly 27,000 clones, roughly 87% found once. This record comes from a study of blood T cell repertoires in COVID-19. Overall study: The United States, Italy and Spain supplied acute and convalescent COVID-19 samples. From T cells, B-cell-depleted T cells, or PBMCs came the material, which was cDNA or gDNA.

The V and J genes are TRBV3-1 (or the pseudogene TRBV3-2) and TRBJ1-4; 9 nucleotides match TRBD1. The sequencing input was peripheral blood. This clonotype was sampled from a human donor in a cohort sampled during active COVID-19. CDR3: CASSTGGPNEKLFF. The CDR3 coding sequence is TGTGCCAGCAGTACAGGGGGCCCTAATGAAAAACTGTTTTTT.